Listed below are T cell receptor beta chains from one sample, sequenced in a study of shared clonotypes between healthy human individuals. Profiling relied on immunoSEQ multiplex PCR, and the TCRdb table lists in-frame clones only, not all of them. The data show about 2.1 million clones, around 93% seen once. Sequencing was carried out using naive CD8+ T cells from PBMCs. The receptors derive from a man younger than 30 in good health. Some clones in this sample may be carry-over from other donors' samples. Both conserved end residues are trimmed from each CDR3. Fields, in order: V gene, CDR3 length, J gene, CDR3 protein.

V: TRBV18; length: 12; J: TRBJ2-7; CDR3: ASSPGGASYEQY
V: TRBV5-1; length: 13; J: TRBJ2-1; CDR3: ASTFFHLAADEQF
V: TRBV7-2; length: 13; J: TRBJ1-2; CDR3: ASSLVPGEVQGYT
V: TRBV14; length: 11; J: TRBJ2-1; CDR3: ASSQDRGYEQF
V: TRBV2; length: 17; J: TRBJ2-3; CDR3: ASSEASGASGRKTDTQY
V: TRBV2; length: 14; J: TRBJ1-1; CDR3: ASRGTGGLIETEAF
V: TRBV2; length: 11; J: TRBJ2-1; CDR3: ASRTSFLNEQF
V: TRBV6-5; length: 13; J: TRBJ2-2; CDR3: ASSPQLAGTGELF
V: TRBV28; length: 18; J: TRBJ2-1; CDR3: ASSLRSSGSWTPIDNEQF
V: TRBV9; length: 13; J: TRBJ2-6; CDR3: ASSVESTGANVLT
V: TRBV6-5; length: 13; J: TRBJ2-7; CDR3: ASSQDRGIPYEQY
V: TRBV29-1; length: 10; J: TRBJ1-2; CDR3: SVEGPNYGYT
V: TRBV29-1; length: 11; J: TRBJ2-7; CDR3: SVGDGLTYEQY
V: TRBV27; length: 13; J: TRBJ2-5; CDR3: ASSQGTGSIETQY
V: TRBV18; length: 14; J: TRBJ1-5; CDR3: ASSPGGTGINQPQH
V: TRBV6-5; length: 12; J: TRBJ2-7; CDR3: ASSYVAGSGEQY
V: TRBV10-3; length: 12; J: TRBJ2-7; CDR3: AISESRTGLEQY
V: TRBV11-2; length: 12; J: TRBJ1-4; CDR3: ASSPTGGGEKLF
V: TRBV9; length: 15; J: TRBJ2-1; CDR3: ASSSAGTSGREPEQF
V: TRBV5-1; length: 14; J: TRBJ2-7; CDR3: ASSLTGQDRIHEQY
V: TRBV6-6; length: 12; J: TRBJ2-3; CDR3: ASSSYRVSDTQY
V: TRBV6-1; length: 9; J: TRBJ1-1; CDR3: ASSETGAAF
V: TRBV19; length: 15; J: TRBJ2-1; CDR3: ASSWTSGRASYNEQF
V: TRBV4-1; length: 16; J: TRBJ2-7; CDR3: ASSQDGTSGKLSYEQY
V: TRBV6-1; length: 12; J: TRBJ1-1; CDR3: ASSGPGRTFRAF
V: TRBV7-9; length: 14; J: TRBJ2-5; CDR3: ASSPRAPAGVETQY
V: TRBV27; length: 13; J: TRBJ1-1; CDR3: ASSPRAGMNTEAF
V: TRBV21-1; length: 19; J: TRBJ2-5; CDR3: ASSSRWGWTSGYGGQETQY
V: TRBV29-1; length: 12; J: TRBJ2-4; CDR3: SATDYLAKNIQY
V: TRBV11-2; length: 14; J: TRBJ2-1; CDR3: ASSVILRGSVYEQF
V: TRBV5-1; length: 15; J: TRBJ2-3; CDR3: ASSLVPGQGVTDTQY
V: TRBV6-6; length: 12; J: TRBJ2-2; CDR3: ASSLDRGHRELF
V: TRBV29-1; length: 12; J: TRBJ2-1; CDR3: SVGTPDSYNEQF
V: TRBV11-2; length: 13; J: TRBJ2-3; CDR3: ASSWTSGSLDTQY
V: TRBV30; length: 15; J: TRBJ2-5; CDR3: AWRQFRGLATQETQY
V: TRBV13; length: 14; J: TRBJ2-2; CDR3: ASSSRTVPGAGELF
V: TRBV27; length: 12; J: TRBJ1-1; CDR3: ASSLQGLNTEAF